This T cell receptor (beta chain) was sequenced during a study of blood T cell repertoires in COVID-19. Study overall: There were acute and convalescent COVID-19 samples, and they came from the United States, Italy and Spain. PBMCs, B-cell-depleted T cells, or T cells were the source of the cDNA or gDNA that made up the material.

Notes on this clone: The same CDR3 is also encoded by other DNA sequences in this sample.

Authors' processing steps: Counts of nucleated cells, estimated from reference gene primer amplification, were obtained. Sequencing was performed with immunoSEQ multiplex PCR; in TCRdb, only in-frame clones are kept and a portion is missing. That table is the source of V, J and clone size, and D and trimming were worked out from the DNA. Here the sample spans about 160,000 clones, just under 85% being singletons. V trimming: 6 bases; J trimming: 4 bases; junction bases outside the gene matches: 2. This CDR3 comprises 12 residues. Sequenced input: peripheral blood. The V call is TRBV12-3 or TRBV12-4, the J call TRBJ1-2, with 7 bases lining up with TRBD1. The clonotype comes from a woman aged 80 or over with acute or convalescent COVID-19. This CDR3 is CASSRDSYGYTF. The DNA for the CDR3 is TGTGCCAGCAGCCGGGACAGCTATGGCTACACCTTC.